Presented here are 22 T cell receptor beta chains from one specimen sequenced in a study of blood T cell repertoires in COVID-19. Measured with immunoSEQ multiplex PCR; TCRdb has only the in-frame clones, and not every one. Counted here are some 200,000 clones, roughly 80% occurring once; the ten biggest clones make up approximately 2.4%. Input material: peripheral blood. The origin of the receptors is a human donor with acute or convalescent COVID-19. The donor label of this sample is uncertain.

This chain connects TRBV29-1 to TRBJ1-5; a weak D match, TRBD1 (5 bases). This CDR3 comprises 12 residues. V gave up 4 bases and J gave up 6 bases, with 10 bases separating them. Germline-derived CDR1 and CDR2 are SQVTM and ANQGSEA. The CDR3 DNA reads as TGCAGCGTTGGGCAGGGCAGTCAGCCCCAGCATTTT. It yields the protein CSVGQGSQPQHF. The full variable domain, in which reference TRBV29-1 and TRBJ1-5 provide the parts outside the CDR3, is SAVISQKPSRDICQRGTSLTIQCQVDSQVTMMFWYRQQPGQSLTLIATANQGSEATYESGFVIDKFPISRPNLTFSTLTVSNMSPEDSSIYLCSVGQGSQPQHFGDGTRLSIL.

J is TRBJ1-1 and V is TRBV3-1 (or the pseudogene TRBV3-2), with D possibly TRBD1 on 5 matching bases. Germline CDR1 reads LGHDT; CDR2 reads YNNKEL (reference sequence). The V and J ends lost 6 bases and 2 bases respectively, with 13 bases between them. The CDR3 loop spans 14 amino acids. The CDR3 is CASRLGLTNTEAFF. CDR3 sequence (DNA): TGTGCCAGCAGACTGGGACTAACTAACACTGAAGCTTTCTTT.

The rearrangement uses TRBV20-1 and TRBJ1-5, with a weak D call TRBD1 (5 bases). V lost 5 bases and J lost 5, with 13 bases in between. This CDR3 contains 13 residues. Germline values: CDR1 DFQATT, CDR2 SNEGSKA (reference sequence). The CDR3 loop reads CSAGGGGDQPQHF. CDR3 nucleotides: TGCAGTGCTGGTGGGGGGGGAGATCAGCCCCAGCATTTT.

The chain recombines TRBV3-1 (or the pseudogene TRBV3-2) with TRBJ1-2; D is unclear. Deletions cut 4 bases from V and 8 bases from J, with 14 bases between. The CDR3 length is 13 residues. Germline CDR1 LGHDT, CDR2 YNNKEL (reference sequence). The CDR3 DNA follows: TGTGCCAGCAGCCCCGCTATACCCGCCGGCTACACCTTC. The encoded protein is CASSPAIPAGYTF.

DNA of the CDR3: TGTGCCAGCACCCGAGAAATCTCTGGAAACACCATATATTTT. Translation gives CASTREISGNTIYF. V usage is TRBV6-5 and J usage is TRBJ1-3; D is uncertain. The V end was cut by 7 bases, the J end by 0 bases, with 10 bases between. Looked up from germline, CDR1 is MNHEY and CDR2 is SVGAGI. The CDR3 runs 14 residues.

This clone was found a few times. The chain employs TRBV6-2 or TRBV6-3 and TRBJ2-4, with TRBD2 identical over 7 bases. Germline V gene lookup returns CDR1 MNHEY and CDR2 SVGEGT. The CDR3 runs to 13 residues. Trimming at V came to 6 bases and at J to 9 bases, leaving 8 bases not matched to a gene. CDR3 loop: CASSRGEGSIQYF. CDR3 DNA sequence: TGTGCCAGCAGCCGCGGGGAGGGGAGCATTCAGTACTTC.

The chain recombines TRBV4-1 with TRBJ2-4; 9 positions agree with TRBD1. CDR1 is MGHRA, CDR2 YSYEKL, per germline. Germline trimming cut 0 bases from V and 7 bases from J; bases unmatched to any gene: 4. The CDR3 sequence is 15 residues long. CDR3 residues: CASSQERTGVNIQYF. As DNA, the CDR3 is TGCGCCAGCAGCCAAGAGCGGACAGGGGTCAACATTCAGTACTTC.

The chain employs TRBV5-4 and TRBJ1-2, with TRBD1 as a possible D gene (5 bases). The CDR3 length is 15 residues. Germline loops: CDR1 SGHNT, CDR2 YYREEE (reference sequence). V dropped 1 base and J dropped 6 bases, with 16 bases sitting between them. The CDR3 nucleotides read TGTGCCAGCAGCTTGCAGCAGGGTAAAATTAATGGCTACACCTTC. It yields the protein CASSLQQGKINGYTF.

This clone showed up just a few times. The chain links TRBV11-2 to TRBJ1-6; 7 bases agree with TRBD1. Germline V gives CDR1 SGHAT, CDR2 FQNNGV. The CDR3 runs 15 residues. Trimming at V came to 5 bases and at J to 3 bases, leaving 4 bases not matched to a gene. CDR3: CASSPGTVYNSPLHF. The CDR3 DNA is TGTGCCAGCAGCCCCGGGACAGTCTATAATTCACCCCTCCACTTT.

The rearrangement uses TRBV5-1 and TRBJ2-7; the match to TRBD1 covers 8 bases. Germline CDR1 and CDR2: SGHRS and YFSETQ. V lost 1 base to trimming and J lost 2 bases; unmatched junction nucleotides: 5. The CDR3 is 15 amino acids. The CDR3 coding sequence is TGCGCCAGCAGCTTGACCATGGACAGGGCCTACGAGCAGTACTTC. It is translated as CASSLTMDRAYEQYF.

The chain employs TRBV7-9 and TRBJ2-3; TRBD1 matches at 8 bases. J lost 3 bases, V lost 5 bases, and 7 bases had no gene match. CDR1 is SEHNR and CDR2 is FQNEAQ in the germline V gene (reference sequence). The CDR3 covers 15 residues. CDR3: CASSIYQGATDTQYF. DNA for the CDR3: TGTGCCAGCAGCATATATCAGGGGGCGACAGATACGCAGTATTTT.

This chain connects TRBV7-9 to TRBJ2-3; D may be TRBD2 (7 bases). Per the germline V gene, CDR1 is SEHNR and CDR2 is FQNEAQ (reference sequence). The CDR3 contains 17 residues. Trimming pared 3 bases from V and 0 bases from J, leaving 16 bases between. The CDR3: CASSFGGGQVSTDTQYF. Written as DNA, the CDR3 is TGTGCCAGCAGCTTTGGGGGGGGCCAGGTTAGCACAGATACGCAGTATTTT.

This chain uses TRBV2 with TRBJ2-3, with D possibly matching TRBD2 (5 bases). Trimming left V 7 bases short and J 1 base short, with 9 bases between. The CDR3 has 13 amino acids. Germline lookup yields CDR1 SNHLY and CDR2 FYNNEI. CDR3 DNA sequence: TGTGCCAGCAAAAGCGGACGCACAGATACGCAGTATTTT. It encodes CASKSGRTDTQYF.

The chain carries TRBV11-2 and TRBJ1-2; D uncertain. From germline, CDR1 is SGHAT and CDR2 FQNNGV. The CDR3 contains 15 residues. Trimming pared 3 bases from V and 8 bases from J, leaving 19 bases between. CDR3: CASSFYALPLKGYTF. DNA for the CDR3: TGTGCCAGCAGCTTCTACGCCCTTCCTTTAAAAGGCTACACCTTC.

The rearrangement uses TRBV28 and TRBJ1-4; 8 bases agree with TRBD1. The V gene's germline CDR1 is MDHEN and CDR2 SYDVKM. The length of the CDR3 is 14 residues. J gave up 8 bases and V 2 bases, and 4 bases lay outside the gene matches. CDR3 DNA: TGTGCCAGCAGTTTAGCGACAGGGGCGGAAAAACTGTTTTTT. It encodes CASSLATGAEKLFF.

In this sample, this clone turned up once. The germline gene is not matched at one end of the junction; a read error may be the cause. The V and J genes are TRBV7-2 and TRBJ2-7; TRBD1 agrees at 7 bases. Per the germline V gene, CDR1 is SGHTA and CDR2 is FQGNSA. This CDR3 has 14 amino acids. CDR3 loop: CASSLATRGYEQYF. CDR3 in DNA: TGTGCCAGTAGCTTGGCTACCAGGGGGTACGAGCAGTACTTC.

CDR3 sequence (DNA): TGTGCCAGCAGCTTACCTAGCGGGGGAGGAGATACGCAGTATTTT. This encodes CASSLPSGGGDTQYF. The V call is TRBV5-6, the J call TRBJ2-3, with 10 bases that match TRBD2. Per germline, CDR1 SGHDT and CDR2 YYEEEE. With 2 bases clipped from V and 5 bases from J, the junction kept 5 bases outside the gene matches. The CDR3 spans 15 residues.

The V call is TRBV6-1, the J call TRBJ2-1; D may be TRBD1 (5 bases). Trimming took 0 bases from V and 2 from J, leaving 8 bases between them. The CDR3 is made up of 15 amino acids. Per the germline V gene, CDR1 is MNHNS and CDR2 is SASEGT. CDR3 sequence (DNA): TGTGCCAGCAGTGAAGCGATGGACACCTACAATGAGCAGTTCTTC. The encoded protein is CASSEAMDTYNEQFF.

The gene calls are TRBV15 and TRBJ1-2, with D maybe TRBD1 (5 bases). The CDR3 is made up of 13 amino acids. CDR1 LNHNV and CDR2 YYDKDF come from the germline V gene (reference sequence). The V and J ends lost 2 bases and 8 bases respectively, with 12 bases between them. CDR3 in DNA: TGTGCCACCAGCAGAACTCTGGGGCCGGGCTACACCTTC. This gives the protein CATSRTLGPGYTF.

Written as DNA, the CDR3 is TGTGCCAGCAGCCAAGATCGGGTTCGCTACACCTTC. As protein: CASSQDRVRYTF. The V and J genes are TRBV14 and TRBJ1-2, with D hard to call. V dropped 0 bases and J dropped 9 bases, with 8 bases sitting between them. CDR1 is SGHDN, CDR2 FVKESK, per germline. This CDR3 has 12 residues.

This clone was recorded only once. The chain has TRBV19 and TRBJ2-7; D possibly corresponds to TRBD2 (7 bases). V lost 5 bases, J lost 5 bases, and 22 bases lay in between. CDR1 and CDR2 (germline): LNHDA, SQIVND (reference sequence). CDR3 length: 16 residues. CDR3 sequence: CASSGSRDTAGDEQYF. In DNA form, the CDR3 reads TGTGCCAGTAGTGGATCCCGGGACACTGCGGGGGACGAGCAGTACTTC. Full variable domain (remainder filled in from reference TRBV19 and TRBJ2-7): DGGITQSPKYLFRKEGQNVTLSCEQNLNHDAMYWYRQDPGQGLRLIYYSQIVNDFQKGDIAEGYSVSREKKESFPLTVTSAQKNPTAFYLCASSGSRDTAGDEQYFGPGTRLTVT.

The rearrangement links TRBV3-1 (or the pseudogene TRBV3-2) to TRBJ2-7; 12 bases are shared with TRBD1. V was clipped by 0 bases and J by 7 bases; unmatched bases: 7. Germline CDR1 and CDR2: LGHDT and YNNKEL (reference sequence). There are 16 residues in the CDR3. The CDR3 region is CASSQDWGQGAREQYF. The CDR3 coding sequence is TGTGCCAGCAGCCAAGATTGGGGACAGGGGGCACGGGAGCAGTACTTC.